These T cell receptor beta chains were read from a single sample in a study of blood T cell repertoires in COVID-19. Assay used: immunoSEQ multiplex PCR; TCRdb lists only in-frame clones, some missing. The sample comprises about 220,000 clones, over 75% of which are singletons, and roughly 2.2% rests with the top ten. Sequencing was performed on peripheral blood. The receptors were gathered from a woman aged 70-85 years with COVID-19, enrolled during active disease. The CDR3 runs from the conserved cysteine through the conserved F or W. The order of the fields is D gene, J gene, V gene, clone size, CDR3 DNA, CDR3 protein. The D gene is left open where the match is weak. Size is stated for part of the rows, as once, few or many counts, or as a class when the clone is expanded.

>TRBD1|TRBJ1-3|TRBV10-3|NA
TGTGCCATCAACAGGGGGCCGGGAAACACCATATATTTT
CAINRGPGNTIYF
>TRBD2|TRBJ2-1|TRBV6-6|NA
TGTGCCAGCAGTTACGCGGCGGGAGTCGCCTACAATGAGCAGTTCTTC
CASSYAAGVAYNEQFF
>NA|TRBJ2-5|TRBV6-4|NA
TGTGCCAGCAGTGTTAACGGGGGAGGCCAAGAGACCCAGTACTTC
CASSVNGGGQETQYF
>NA|TRBJ2-7|TRBV25-1|NA
TGTGCCAGCAGTGACTACCGGGACAAAAGCTACGAGCAGTACTTC
CASSDYRDKSYEQYF
>NA|TRBJ2-3|TRBV11-3|NA
TGTGCCAGCAGCTCCACACGGGACACAGATACGCAGTATTTT
CASSSTRDTDTQYF
>NA|TRBJ1-4|TRBV2|NA
TGTGCCAGCTACCTAGGAGGTAACAGCGAAAAACTGTTTTTT
CASYLGGNSEKLFF
>NA|TRBJ2-7|TRBV2|NA
TGTGCCAGCACGTCCGACGGTGGCCCGGGCGAGCAGTACTTC
CASTSDGGPGEQYF
>NA|TRBJ1-5|TRBV19|NA
TGTGCCAGTAGTATATTGGGGGGGCAGCCCCAGCATTTT
CASSILGGQPQHF
>TRBD1|TRBJ1-4|TRBV3-1/TRBV3-2|NA
TGTGCCAGCAGCACCTGGGACAGGAATAATGAAAAACTGTTTTTT
CASSTWDRNNEKLFF
>TRBD1|TRBJ2-3|TRBV10-3|few
TGTGCCATCAGCCGGGACAGGGAGAGTACAGATACGCAGTATTTT
CAISRDRESTDTQYF